Below, 24 T cell receptor beta chains from the same sample are listed, as sequenced in a study of T cell changes during pregnancy in multiple sclerosis. Profiling relied on immunoSEQ multiplex PCR, and the TCRdb table lists in-frame clones only, not all of them. The table lists about 51,000 clones, 85% to 95% of them singletons. Sequencing used CD8+ T cells from peripheral blood mononuclear cells, obtained in the second trimester of pregnancy. The source is a female donor with multiple sclerosis, enrolled in a pregnancy study.

V usage is TRBV5-7 and J usage is TRBJ1-3; D is ambiguous. TRBV5-7 is given ORF status, its function remaining uncertain. Trimming pared 4 bases from V and 0 bases from J, leaving 11 bases between. This CDR3 is 15 amino acids long. The chain's CDR3 is CASSPRVNSGNTIYF. The CDR3, as DNA: TGTGCCAGCAGCCCGAGGGTAAACTCTGGAAACACCATATATTTT.

The CDR3 protein is CAGSREAVTTYEQYF. DNA for the CDR3: TGTGCCGGATCCCGCGAGGCCGTTACGACCTACGAGCAGTACTTC. The rearrangement uses TRBV6-6 and TRBJ2-7; no clear D gene. Germline V gene data show CDR1 as MNHNY and CDR2 as SVGAGI (reference sequence). The CDR3 has 15 amino acids. The V end was cut by 11 bases, the J end by 2 bases, with 22 bases between.

This chain joins TRBV5-1 and TRBJ1-1; D ambiguous. The ends were cut back, 2 bases at V and 1 base at J, with 6 bases in the middle. This CDR3 is 13 amino acids long. Germline CDR1 reads SGHRS; CDR2 reads YFSETQ. The CDR3 region has the DNA TGCGCCAGCAGCTTCGGGGAGAACACTGAAGCTTTCTTT. It translates to CASSFGENTEAFF.

V is TRBV4-3 and J is TRBJ2-1, with TRBD1 as a possible D gene (6 bases). The germline gives CDR1 LGHNA, CDR2 YSLEER. Trimming took off 5 bases at V and 3 bases at J, with 11 bases between the two ends. The CDR3 runs to 14 residues. The CDR3: CASSDRTFYNEQFF. Here the CDR3 DNA reads TGCGCCAGCAGCGACAGGACCTTCTACAATGAGCAGTTCTTC.

This clone was observed a few times. This sequence joins TRBV4-3 and TRBJ2-3, with D perhaps TRBD1 (6 bases). Germline V gives CDR1 LGHNA, CDR2 YSLEER. The CDR3 length is 17 residues. The V end was cut by 4 bases, the J end by 3 bases, with 20 bases between. The CDR3 DNA follows: TGCGCCAGCAGCCCCTCCGGCCCGTCAGGGGCAACAGATACGCAGTATTTT. It translates to CASSPSGPSGATDTQYF.

V is TRBV6-5 and J is TRBJ1-2, with D unresolved. This CDR3 contains 16 residues. Germline CDR1 is MNHEY and CDR2 is SVGAGI. V lost 0 bases, J lost 4 bases, and 15 bases lay in between. The chain's CDR3 is CASSYSLGATGYGYTF. CDR3 nucleotides: TGTGCCAGCAGTTACTCGCTGGGAGCGACCGGCTATGGCTACACCTTC.

V and J are TRBV7-9 and TRBJ2-1; 10 positions agree with TRBD1. Germline assignment: CDR1 SEHNR and CDR2 FQNEAQ (reference sequence). The CDR3 is 14 amino acids. V trimming: 7 bases; J trimming: 7 bases; junction bases outside the gene matches: 7. Here the CDR3 reads CASTSTGGGNEQFF. Here the CDR3 DNA reads TGTGCCAGCACCTCGACAGGGGGCGGGAATGAGCAGTTCTTC. Based on the CDR3 plus reference TRBV7-9 and TRBJ2-1, the full variable domain is DTGVSQNPRHKITKRGQNVTFRCDPISEHNRLYWYRQTLGQGPEFLTYFQNEAQLEKSRLLSDRFSAERPKGSFSTLEIQRTEQGDSAMYLCASTSTGGGNEQFFGPGTRLTVL.

The rearrangement links TRBV11-2 to TRBJ2-7; 7 bases line up with TRBD1. The trim removed 4 bases at V and 3 bases at J, leaving 0 bases unmatched. CDR3 length equals 12 residues. Germline V gene data show CDR1 as SGHAT and CDR2 as FQNNGV. In DNA form, the CDR3 reads TGTGCCAGCAGCTCAGGGGGCTACGAGCAGTACTTC. Amino acid sequence: CASSSGGYEQYF.

The chain joins TRBV9 to TRBJ2-7; a possible D gene is TRBD2 (7 bases). The V end was cut by 0 bases, the J end by 11 bases, with 12 bases between. CDR1 SGDLS and CDR2 YYNGEE come from the germline V gene. This CDR3 is 12 amino acids long. The DNA of the CDR3 is TGTGCCAGCAGCGTAGGGGGGGGCCCGGAGTACTTC. It encodes CASSVGGGPEYF.

This chain uses TRBV5-6 with TRBJ2-7, with 7 bases aligning to TRBD1. The CDR3 loop spans 15 amino acids. Trimming took 2 bases from V and 1 from J; bases not matched to a gene: 6. Germline values: CDR1 SGHDT, CDR2 YYEEEE. The CDR3 DNA reads TGTGCCAGCAGCTTCGGGACAGCTAATTCCTACGAGCAGTACTTC. It encodes CASSFGTANSYEQYF.

This CDR3 is CASSLSTGATTEAFF. The DNA for the CDR3 is TGTGCCAGCAGTTTATCGACAGGGGCAACTACTGAAGCTTTCTTT. This rearrangement joins TRBV27 to TRBJ1-1; TRBD1 aligns across 8 bases. Germline V gives CDR1 MNHEY, CDR2 SMNVEV (reference sequence). This CDR3 contains 15 residues. J lost 5 bases, V lost 0 bases, and 5 bases had no gene match.

This chain connects TRBV13 to TRBJ1-1; D gene ambiguous. Trimming shortened V by 0 bases and J by 3 bases, and 8 bases separated the two germline ends. Germline V gene data show CDR1 as PRHDT and CDR2 as FYEKMQ (reference sequence). The CDR3 runs 14 residues. Here the CDR3 DNA reads TGTGCCAGCAGCTTAGGCCACATTTACACTGAAGCTTTCTTT. Protein product: CASSLGHIYTEAFF.

This sequence joins TRBV6-4 and TRBJ2-3; 12 nucleotides agree with TRBD2. There are 15 residues in the CDR3. Germline values: CDR1 MRHNA, CDR2 SNTAGT. V trimming: 7 bases; J trimming: 5 bases; junction bases outside the gene matches: 7. The CDR3 protein is CASNPSGGAGDTQYF. CDR3 in DNA: TGTGCCAGCAACCCTAGCGGGGGGGCAGGAGATACGCAGTATTTT.

The chain links TRBV6-6 to TRBJ2-5; tentative D call: TRBD1 (5 bases). The CDR3 is made up of 15 amino acids. Between the trimmed V and J ends, which lost 5 bases and 0 bases, there was a span of 13 bases. The germline gives CDR1 MNHNY, CDR2 SVGAGI (reference sequence). The CDR3 loop is CASSDPPGYQETQYF. As DNA, the CDR3 is TGTGCCAGCAGTGACCCCCCAGGGTACCAAGAGACCCAGTACTTC.

This chain uses TRBV7-2 with TRBJ2-1, with 8 positions matching TRBD2. V gave up 5 bases and J gave up 0 bases; unmatched junction bases: 3. Germline V gives CDR1 SGHTA, CDR2 FQGNSA. This CDR3 contains 15 residues. CDR3 sequence reads: CASSTGGGSYNEQFF. The CDR3 DNA reads TGTGCCAGCAGCACCGGGGGGGGCTCCTACAATGAGCAGTTCTTC.

CDR3 sequence reads: CASSPSPGNPEAFF. DNA for the CDR3: TGTGCCAGCAGTCCTAGTCCGGGAAATCCTGAAGCTTTCTTT. The V and J genes are TRBV5-6 and TRBJ1-1; D unresolved. This CDR3 has 14 residues. V was shortened by 5 bases and J by 6 bases, with 17 bases between the two germline ends. Germline V lookup: CDR1 SGHDT, CDR2 YYEEEE.

The chain combines TRBV29-1 with TRBJ2-7; D possibly corresponds to TRBD1 (6 bases). This CDR3 spans 13 amino acids. The germline CDR1 and CDR2 sequences are SQVTM and ANQGSEA. V lost 3 bases, J lost 1 base, and 10 bases lay in between. CDR3: CSVEQDRSYEQYF. The DNA of the CDR3 is TGCAGCGTTGAGCAGGACAGATCCTACGAGCAGTACTTC.

V and J are TRBV5-6 and TRBJ1-1, with a possible D match to TRBD1 (6 bases). CDR3 size: 14 residues. Germline V gives CDR1 SGHDT, CDR2 YYEEEE. V lost 0 bases and J lost 11, with 17 bases in between. CDR3 sequence: CASSLGAGAKLAFF. The CDR3 nucleotides read TGTGCCAGCAGCTTGGGGGCAGGGGCAAAGTTGGCTTTCTTT.

The genes are TRBV4-2 and TRBJ1-5; D is undetermined. Germline CDR1 reads LGHNA; CDR2 reads YNFKEQ. V was cut by 1 base and J by 5 bases, with 6 bases left in between. CDR3 length equals 13 residues. The CDR3 reads CASSQAEDQPQHF. As DNA, the CDR3 is TGTGCCAGCAGCCAAGCCGAGGATCAGCCCCAGCATTTT.

V is TRBV11-2 and J is TRBJ1-2, with 9 positions matching TRBD1. Germline CDR1 SGHAT, CDR2 FQNNGV. This CDR3 is built from 17 residues. V was clipped by 5 bases and J by 8 bases; unmatched bases: 18. CDR3: CASSANPRPDRGVGYTF. DNA of the CDR3: TGTGCCAGCAGCGCAAACCCCCGGCCTGACAGGGGGGTAGGCTACACCTTC.

The CDR3 DNA follows: TGTGCCAGTTCCCTCGCGGGTTACTCTGGAAACACCATATATTTT. Encoded protein: CASSLAGYSGNTIYF. The gene calls are TRBV27 and TRBJ1-3; D unresolved. Trimming stripped 9 bases from V and 0 bases from J, with 15 bases between. CDR3 length: 15 residues. Germline V gene sequence: CDR1 MNHEY, CDR2 SMNVEV (reference sequence).

V is TRBV4-3 and J is TRBJ2-1, with 7 bases lining up with TRBD1. Germline V gives CDR1 LGHNA, CDR2 YSLEER. V shed 1 base, J shed 6 bases, and the junction held 12 bases outside the gene matches. The CDR3 totals 17 residues. The CDR3 spells CASSQASTGLPVNEQFF. The CDR3 DNA follows: TGCGCCAGCAGCCAAGCTTCGACAGGGCTCCCGGTCAATGAGCAGTTCTTC.

This clone was recorded only once. This chain links TRBV6-4 with TRBJ1-5; TRBD1 aligns across 8 bases. Germline CDR1 and CDR2: MRHNA and SNTAGT. Trimming removed 6 bases from V and 9 bases from J; junction bases left unmatched: 13. The CDR3 has 15 residues. DNA for the CDR3: TGTGCCAGCAGGGGACCGACAGGGGAGGTGGGGCCCCAGCATTTT. This codes for CASRGPTGEVGPQHF.

This sequence joins TRBV7-9 and TRBJ2-1; D may be TRBD1 (6 bases). The V gene lost 4 bases and the J gene lost 0 bases, with 16 bases spanning the gap. CDR1 and CDR2 from the germline V gene are SEHNR and FQNEAQ (reference sequence). CDR3 length: 17 amino acids. CDR3 sequence: CASSSLRSDSSYNEQFF. The CDR3 nucleotides read TGTGCCAGCAGCTCTCTCCGGTCGGACAGCTCCTACAATGAGCAGTTCTTC.